This T cell receptor (beta chain) was observed in a study of CD4 T cells in relation to SARS-CoV-2 and coronaviruses. In the study overall: After less than 11 days of antigen culture, PBMC TCR beta CDR3s were sequenced.

The unexposed donors gave CD4+ T cells in about 2011-2018, prior to COVID-19. Isolation of CD4+ T cells took place after about 9 days in culture. Only in-frame clones appear in the TCRdb table, and some are missing; sequencing was by immunoSEQ multiplex PCR. The sample contains 20,000 to 25,000 clones, more than 60% of which appear only once. Germline V CDR1 and CDR2: GTSNPN, SVGIG (reference sequence). This CDR3 region has 14 residues. Only one count was recorded for this clone. Its antigen remains unidentified. At one end, the junction sequence differs from germline, possibly due to a read error. Input material: CD4+ T cells from PBMCs, cultured in vitro. This receptor was identified in a human donor in good health. The chain joins TRBV30 to TRBJ1-6, with D possibly being TRBD1 (5 bases). CDR3: CAWNGASNNSPLHF. The CDR3 region has the DNA TGTGCCTGGAACGGGGCCTCCAATAATTCACCCCTCCACTTT.